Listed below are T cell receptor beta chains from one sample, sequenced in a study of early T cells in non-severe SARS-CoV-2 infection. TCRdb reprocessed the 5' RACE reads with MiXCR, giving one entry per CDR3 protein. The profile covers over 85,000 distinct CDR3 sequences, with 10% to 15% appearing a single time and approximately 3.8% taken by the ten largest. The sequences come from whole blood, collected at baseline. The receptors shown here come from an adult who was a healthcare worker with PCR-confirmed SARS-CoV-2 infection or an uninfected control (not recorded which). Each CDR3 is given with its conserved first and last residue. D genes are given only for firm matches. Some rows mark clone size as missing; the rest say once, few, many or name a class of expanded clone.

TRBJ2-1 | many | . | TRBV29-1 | TGCAGCGTTCGGGACTCCCTCCCAGAGCAGTTCTTC | CSVRDSLPEQFF
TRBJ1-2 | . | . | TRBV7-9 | TGTGCCAGCATCCCTATACGAGATGGCTACACCTTC | CASIPIRDGYTF
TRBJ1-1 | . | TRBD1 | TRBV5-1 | TGCGCCAGCAGCGAGCTACAGGGGAGGTCCACTGAAGCTTTCTTT | CASSELQGRSTEAFF
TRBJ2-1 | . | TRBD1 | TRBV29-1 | TGCAGCGTAGAATTGGCCGGGACAGGGAGAAACAATGAGCAGTTCTTC | CSVELAGTGRNNEQFF
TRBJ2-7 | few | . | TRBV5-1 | TGCGCCAGCAGCTTGGCCCCAGGGGATCCCTACGAGCAGTACTTC | CASSLAPGDPYEQYF
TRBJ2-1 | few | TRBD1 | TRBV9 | TGTGCCAGCAGCAGTCCACAGGGGAACAATGAGCAGTTCTTC | CASSSPQGNNEQFF
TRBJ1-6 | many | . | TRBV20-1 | TGCAGTGCTAGACAAGGGGTCAATTCACCCCTCCACTTT | CSARQGVNSPLHF
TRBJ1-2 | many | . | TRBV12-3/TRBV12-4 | TGTGCCAGCAGTTCTTTTTATGGCTACACCTTC | CASSSFYGYTF
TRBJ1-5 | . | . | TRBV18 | TGTGCCAGCTCACCAGCGGCAGGGACTCAGCCCCAGCATTTT | CASSPAAGTQPQHF
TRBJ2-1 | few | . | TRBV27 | TGTGCCAGCAGTTTAGACCCCACCCTAGCTCTCGACTACAATGAGCAGTTCTTC | CASSLDPTLALDYNEQFF
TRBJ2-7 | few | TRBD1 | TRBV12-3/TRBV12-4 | TGTGCCAGCAGTTTGGGACAGCCCACCTACGAGCAGTACTTC | CASSLGQPTYEQYF
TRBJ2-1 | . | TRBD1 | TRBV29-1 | TGCAGCGTTGAACCAGGGACAGCTGGCTCCTACAATGAGCAGTTCTTC | CSVEPGTAGSYNEQFF
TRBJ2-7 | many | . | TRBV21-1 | TGTGCCAGCAGCAAGGAGGGGTACGAGCAGTACTTC | CASSKEGYEQYF
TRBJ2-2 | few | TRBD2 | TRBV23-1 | TGCGCCAGCAAACTAGCGGGTCCCGCCGGGGAGCTGTTTTTT | CASKLAGPAGELFF
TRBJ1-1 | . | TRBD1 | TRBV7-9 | TGTGCCAGCAGCTTAGCGCTGGGGACAGGGAGAAACACTGAAGCTTTCTTT | CASSLALGTGRNTEAFF
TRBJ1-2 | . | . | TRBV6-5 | TGTGCCAGCACCCATGGGGGTAATGGCTACACCTTC | CASTHGGNGYTF
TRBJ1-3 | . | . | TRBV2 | TGTGCCAGCAGTGAAGTCGGTCTCTCTGGAAACACCATATATTTT | CASSEVGLSGNTIYF
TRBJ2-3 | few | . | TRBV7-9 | TGTGCCAGCAGCTTAGAACAGGGTACAGATACGCAGTATTTT | CASSLEQGTDTQYF
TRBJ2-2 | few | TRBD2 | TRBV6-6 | TGTGCCAGCAGTTACTCGGCGGGAGGCGCCGGGGAGCTGTTTTTT | CASSYSAGGAGELFF
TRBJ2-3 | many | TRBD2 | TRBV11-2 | TGTGCCAGCAGCCTGCATTCCGGGACTAGCGTAAATACGCAGTATTTT | CASSLHSGTSVNTQYF
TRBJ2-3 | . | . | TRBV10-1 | TGCGCCAGCAGTGAGGGAAGCACAGATACGCAGTATTTT | CASSEGSTDTQYF
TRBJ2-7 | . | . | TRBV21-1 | TGTGCCAGCAGCCCTCCCCTGGGCCCTACCTACGAGCAGTACTTC | CASSPPLGPTYEQYF
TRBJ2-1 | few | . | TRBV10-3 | TGTGCCATCAGTGAGTCGCTTGACGAGCAGTTCTTC | CAISESLDEQFF
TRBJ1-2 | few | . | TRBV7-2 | TGTGCCAGCAGCTTAGTGGATGGGGGGAGTAACTATGGCTACACCTTC | CASSLVDGGSNYGYTF
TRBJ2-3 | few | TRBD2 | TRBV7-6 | TGTGCCAGCAGCTTAGCCATAGCGGGAGGCGACACAGATACGCAGTATTTT | CASSLAIAGGDTDTQYF
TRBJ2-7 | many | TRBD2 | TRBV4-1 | TGCGCCAGCAGCCAAGTGGCCGGACTAGCGCGTGAGCAGTACTTC | CASSQVAGLAREQYF
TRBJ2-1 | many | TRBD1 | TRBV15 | TGTGCCACAACAGGGGGGTCGTACAATGAGCAGTTCTTC | CATTGGSYNEQFF
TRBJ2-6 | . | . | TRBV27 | TGTGCCAGCAGTTTACTGGGCCGGTCCCTCGGGTCTGGGGCCAACGTCCTGACTTTC | CASSLLGRSLGSGANVLTF
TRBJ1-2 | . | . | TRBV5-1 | TGCGCCAGCAGCTTGACTCGGATTCAAGGCTACACCTTC | CASSLTRIQGYTF
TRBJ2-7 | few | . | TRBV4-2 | TGTGCCAGCAGCCAAGATTGGGGGGCGCAGTACTTC | CASSQDWGAQYF
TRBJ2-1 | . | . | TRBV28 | TGTGCCAGCAGCCCCTGGGGTCCCTACAATGAGCAGTTCTTC | CASSPWGPYNEQFF
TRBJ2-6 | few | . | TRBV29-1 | TGCAGCGTTGGCCGCTCTGGGGCCAACGTCCTGACTTTC | CSVGRSGANVLTF
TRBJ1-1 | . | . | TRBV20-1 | TGCAGTGGAGGGGGGACTGAAGCTTTCTTT | CSGGGTEAFF
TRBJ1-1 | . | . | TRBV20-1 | TGCAGTGCTAGAGATGGCCCCGAGACCCCAATGGGAGCTTTCTTT | CSARDGPETPMGAFF
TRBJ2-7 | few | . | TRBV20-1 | TGCAGTGCCCAGGGAGGGGGACAGAGCTCCTACGAGCAGTACTTC | CSAQGGGQSSYEQYF
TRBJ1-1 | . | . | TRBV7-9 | TGTGCCAGCAGCCGACGGGACGGCCTAATGAACACTGAAGCTTTCTTT | CASSRRDGLMNTEAFF
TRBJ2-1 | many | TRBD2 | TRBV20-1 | TGCAGTGCTAGTGGATTGCCGGGAGGGACCTCCTACAATGAGCAGTTCTTC | CSASGLPGGTSYNEQFF
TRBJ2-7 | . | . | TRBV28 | TGTGCCAGCAGCAAGACAGTCTACGAGCAGTACTTC | CASSKTVYEQYF
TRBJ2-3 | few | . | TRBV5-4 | TGTGCCAGCAGCTCGGTCCGGGGAGCCGGGATGGATACGCAGTATTTT | CASSSVRGAGMDTQYF
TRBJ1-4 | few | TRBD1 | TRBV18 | TGTGCCAGCTCACCGGGACAGTCTGAAAAACTGTTTTTT | CASSPGQSEKLFF
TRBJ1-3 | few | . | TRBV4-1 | TGCGCCAGCAAACTAACCCCCGGGAGGCAGGGGACTGGAAACACCATATATTTT | CASKLTPGRQGTGNTIYF
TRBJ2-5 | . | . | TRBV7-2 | TGTGCCAGCAGCTTATATCTCTCGGAGACCCAGTACTTC | CASSLYLSETQYF
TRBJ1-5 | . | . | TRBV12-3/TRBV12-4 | TGTGCCAGCAGTGCACGGGACGGCCTATTTGGGCAGCCCCAGCATTTT | CASSARDGLFGQPQHF